The T cell receptor beta chain under discussion was sequenced for a study of metastatic and nonmetastatic thyroid tumors. Study at large: It was across blood and tumor or nodule tissue from malignant and benign thyroid patients that repertoires were compared.

All patients reached thyroid surgery having received no treatment beforehand. In its sample, this clone was seen many times. J lost 3 bases, V lost 7 bases, and 8 bases had no gene match. CDR1 is MGHDK and CDR2 is SYGVNS in the germline V gene. CDR3 length equals 15 residues. TCRdb used MiXCR to call clones anew from the PCR reads. The top ten clones hold roughly 18% of a sample with tens of thousands of clones, 15% to 20% of them seen once. The J gene is TRBJ2-5, the V gene TRBV25-1; 10 nucleotides align to TRBD1. The TCR was taken from a female donor with papillary thyroid cancer or a benign thyroid nodule (not recorded which). Some clones in this sample may be carry-over from other donors' samples. Sequences were obtained from blood. In DNA form, the CDR3 reads TGTGCCAGCAATGCCGGGACAGGGGAAGAAGAGACCCAGTACTTC. It codes for CASNAGTGEEETQYF.